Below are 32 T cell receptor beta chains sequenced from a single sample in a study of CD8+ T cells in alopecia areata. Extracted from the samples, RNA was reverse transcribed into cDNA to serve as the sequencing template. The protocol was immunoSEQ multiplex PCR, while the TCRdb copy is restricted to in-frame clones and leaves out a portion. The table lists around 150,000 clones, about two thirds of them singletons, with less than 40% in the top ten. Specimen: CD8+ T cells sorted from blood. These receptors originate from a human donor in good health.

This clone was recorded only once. The CDR3 loop is CASSEDRGSNQPQHF. CDR3 nucleotide sequence: TGCGCCAGCAGCGAGGACAGGGGTAGCAATCAGCCCCAGCATTTT. The chain employs TRBV4-1 and TRBJ1-5; 9 nucleotides line up with TRBD1. Germline assignment: CDR1 MGHRA and CDR2 YSYEKL. Germline trimming cut 5 bases from V and 0 bases from J; bases unmatched to any gene: 2. This CDR3 spans 15 amino acids.

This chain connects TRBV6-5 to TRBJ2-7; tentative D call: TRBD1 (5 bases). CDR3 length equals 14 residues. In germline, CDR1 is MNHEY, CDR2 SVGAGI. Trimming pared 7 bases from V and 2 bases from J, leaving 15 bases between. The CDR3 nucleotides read TGTGCCAGCAAAACTGACAGCCTAACCTACGAGCAGTACTTC. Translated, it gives CASKTDSLTYEQYF.

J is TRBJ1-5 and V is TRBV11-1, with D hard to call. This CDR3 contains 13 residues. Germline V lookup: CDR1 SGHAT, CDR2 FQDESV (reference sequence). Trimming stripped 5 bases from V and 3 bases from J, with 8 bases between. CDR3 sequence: CASSPGFNQPQHF. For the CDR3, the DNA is TGTGCCAGCAGCCCGGGGTTCAATCAGCCCCAGCATTTT.

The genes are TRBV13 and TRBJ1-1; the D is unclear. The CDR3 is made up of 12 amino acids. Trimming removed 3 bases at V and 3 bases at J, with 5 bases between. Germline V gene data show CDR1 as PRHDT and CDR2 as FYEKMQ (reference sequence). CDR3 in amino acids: CASSLMYTEAFF. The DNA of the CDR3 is TGTGCCAGCAGCTTGATGTACACTGAAGCTTTCTTT.

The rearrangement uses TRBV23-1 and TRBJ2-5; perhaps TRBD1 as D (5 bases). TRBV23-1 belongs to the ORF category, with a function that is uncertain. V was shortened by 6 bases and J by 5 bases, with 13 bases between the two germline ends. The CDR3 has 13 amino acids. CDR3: CASRTDKGETQYF. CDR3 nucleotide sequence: TGCGCCAGCAGGACAGACAAGGGCGAGACCCAGTACTTC.

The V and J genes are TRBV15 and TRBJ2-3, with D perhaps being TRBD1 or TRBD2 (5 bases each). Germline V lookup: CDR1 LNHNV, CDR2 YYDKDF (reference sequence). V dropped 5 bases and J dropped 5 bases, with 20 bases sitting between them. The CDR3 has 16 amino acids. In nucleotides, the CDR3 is TGTGCCACCAGCGCTCAGAGGGGCCCTTGGGGAGATACGCAGTATTTT. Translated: CATSAQRGPWGDTQYF.

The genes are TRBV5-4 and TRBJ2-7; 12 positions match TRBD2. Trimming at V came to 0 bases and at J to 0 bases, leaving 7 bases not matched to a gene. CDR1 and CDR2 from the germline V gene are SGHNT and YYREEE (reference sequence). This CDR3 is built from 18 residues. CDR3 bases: TGTGCCAGCAGCTTGGCCGGGCTAGCGGGAGGGTTCTCCTACGAGCAGTACTTC. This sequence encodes CASSLAGLAGGFSYEQYF. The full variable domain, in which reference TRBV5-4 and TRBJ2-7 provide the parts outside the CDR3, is ETGVTQSPTHLIKTRGQQVTLRCSSQSGHNTVSWYQQALGQGPQFIFQYYREEENGRGNFPPRFSGLQFPNYSSELNVNALELDDSALYLCASSLAGLAGGFSYEQYFGPGTRLTVT.

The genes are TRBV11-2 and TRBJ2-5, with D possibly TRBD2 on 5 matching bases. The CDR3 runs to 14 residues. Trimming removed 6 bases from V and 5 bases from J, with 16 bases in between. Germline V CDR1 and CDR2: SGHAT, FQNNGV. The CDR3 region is CASSPWASGETQYF. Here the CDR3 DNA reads TGTGCCAGCAGTCCCTGGGCATCGGGGGAGACCCAGTACTTC. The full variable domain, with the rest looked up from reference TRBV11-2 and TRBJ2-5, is EAGVAQSPRYKIIEKRQSVAFWCNPISGHATLYWYQQILGQGPKLLIQFQNNGVVDDSQLPKDRFSAERLKGVDSTLKIQPAKLEDSAVYLCASSPWASGETQYFGPGTRLLVL.

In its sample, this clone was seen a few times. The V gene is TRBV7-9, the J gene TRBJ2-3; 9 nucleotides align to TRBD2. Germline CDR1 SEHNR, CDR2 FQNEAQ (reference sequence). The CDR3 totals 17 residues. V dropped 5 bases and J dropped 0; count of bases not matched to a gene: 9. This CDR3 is CASSPMLAGPSTDTQYF. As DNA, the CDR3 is TGTGCCAGCAGCCCCATGCTAGCGGGACCTAGCACAGATACGCAGTATTTT.

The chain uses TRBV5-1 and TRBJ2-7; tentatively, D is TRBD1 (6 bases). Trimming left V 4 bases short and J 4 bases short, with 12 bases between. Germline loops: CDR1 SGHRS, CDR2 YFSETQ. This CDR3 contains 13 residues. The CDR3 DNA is TGCGCCAGCAGCGTGGGGGCCGGGTACGAGCAGTACTTC. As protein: CASSVGAGYEQYF.

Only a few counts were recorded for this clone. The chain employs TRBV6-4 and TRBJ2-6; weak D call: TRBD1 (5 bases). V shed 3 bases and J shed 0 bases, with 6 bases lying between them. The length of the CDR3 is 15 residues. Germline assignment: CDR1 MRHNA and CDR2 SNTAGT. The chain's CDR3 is CASSEDSSGANVLTF. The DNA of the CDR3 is TGTGCCAGCAGTGAAGACAGCTCTGGGGCCAACGTCCTGACTTTC.

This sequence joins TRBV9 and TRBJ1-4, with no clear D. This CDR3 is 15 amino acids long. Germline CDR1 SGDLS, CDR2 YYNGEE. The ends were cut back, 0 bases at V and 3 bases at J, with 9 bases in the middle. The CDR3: CASSVENTANEKLFF. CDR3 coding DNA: TGTGCCAGCAGCGTAGAAAACACCGCTAATGAAAAACTGTTTTTT.

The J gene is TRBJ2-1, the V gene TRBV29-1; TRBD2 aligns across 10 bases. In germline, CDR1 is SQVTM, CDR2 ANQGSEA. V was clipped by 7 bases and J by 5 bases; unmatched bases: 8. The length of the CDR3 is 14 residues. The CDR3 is CSAPRLAGNNEQFF. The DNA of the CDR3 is TGCAGCGCCCCCAGACTAGCGGGTAACAATGAGCAGTTCTTC.

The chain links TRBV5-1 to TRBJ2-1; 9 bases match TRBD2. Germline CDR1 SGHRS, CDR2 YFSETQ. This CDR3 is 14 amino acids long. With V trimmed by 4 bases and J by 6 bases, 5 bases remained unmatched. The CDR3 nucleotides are TGCGCCAGCAGCCCGGGACTAGCAGGCAATGAGCAGTTCTTC. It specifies CASSPGLAGNEQFF.

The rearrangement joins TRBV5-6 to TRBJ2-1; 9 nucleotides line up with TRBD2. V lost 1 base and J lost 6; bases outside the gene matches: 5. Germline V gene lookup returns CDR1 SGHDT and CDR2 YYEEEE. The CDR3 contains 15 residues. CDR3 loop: CASSLSPSGINEQFF. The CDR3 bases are TGTGCCAGCAGCTTGTCGCCTAGCGGGATCAATGAGCAGTTCTTC.

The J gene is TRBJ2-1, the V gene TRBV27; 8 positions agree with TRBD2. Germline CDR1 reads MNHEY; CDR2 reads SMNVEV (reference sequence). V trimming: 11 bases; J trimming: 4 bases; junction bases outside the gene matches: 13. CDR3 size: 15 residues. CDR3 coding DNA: TGTGCCGCCTCCCCCGCGGGAGGACGATACAATGAGCAGTTCTTC. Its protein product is CAASPAGGRYNEQFF.

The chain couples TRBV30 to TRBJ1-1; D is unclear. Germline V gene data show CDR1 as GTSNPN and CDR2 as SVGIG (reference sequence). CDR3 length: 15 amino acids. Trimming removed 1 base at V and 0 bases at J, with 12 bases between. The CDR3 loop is CAWSESVSMNTEAFF. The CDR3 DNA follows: TGTGCCTGGAGTGAGAGCGTTTCCATGAACACTGAAGCTTTCTTT.

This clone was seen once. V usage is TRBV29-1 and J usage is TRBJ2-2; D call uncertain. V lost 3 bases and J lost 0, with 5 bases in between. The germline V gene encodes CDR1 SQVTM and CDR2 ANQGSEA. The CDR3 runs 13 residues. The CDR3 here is CSVEGSNTGELFF. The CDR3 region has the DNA TGCAGCGTTGAGGGTTCGAACACCGGGGAGCTGTTTTTT.

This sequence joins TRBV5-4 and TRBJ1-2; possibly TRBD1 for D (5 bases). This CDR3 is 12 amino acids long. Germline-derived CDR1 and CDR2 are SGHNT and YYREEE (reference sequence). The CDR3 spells CVGPTTDEDYTF. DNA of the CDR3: TGTGTTGGCCCGACGACAGACGAAGACTACACCTTC.

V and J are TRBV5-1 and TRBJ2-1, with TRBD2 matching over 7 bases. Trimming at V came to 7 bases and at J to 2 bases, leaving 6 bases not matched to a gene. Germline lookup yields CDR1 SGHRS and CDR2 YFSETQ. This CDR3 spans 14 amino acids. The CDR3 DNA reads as TGCGCCAGCGGCCAGACTAGCCCCTACAATGAGCAGTTCTTC. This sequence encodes CASGQTSPYNEQFF.

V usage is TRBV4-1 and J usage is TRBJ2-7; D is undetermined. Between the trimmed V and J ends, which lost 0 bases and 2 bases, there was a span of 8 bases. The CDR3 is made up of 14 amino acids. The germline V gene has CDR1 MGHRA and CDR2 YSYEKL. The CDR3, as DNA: TGCGCCAGCAGCCAAGATCTTTACACCTACGAGCAGTACTTC. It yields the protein CASSQDLYTYEQYF.

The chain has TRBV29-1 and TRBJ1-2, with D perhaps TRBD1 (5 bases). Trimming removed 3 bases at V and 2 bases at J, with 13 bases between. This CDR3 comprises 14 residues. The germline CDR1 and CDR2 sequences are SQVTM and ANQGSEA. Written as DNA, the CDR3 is TGCAGCGTTGAGGGGGACCTATCCAACTATGGCTACACCTTC. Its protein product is CSVEGDLSNYGYTF.

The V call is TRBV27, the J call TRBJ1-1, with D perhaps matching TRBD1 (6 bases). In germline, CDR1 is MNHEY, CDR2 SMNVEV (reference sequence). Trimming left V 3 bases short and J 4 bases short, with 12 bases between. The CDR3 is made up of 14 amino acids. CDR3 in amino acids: CASSLAGQLTEAFF. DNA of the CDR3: TGTGCCAGCAGTTTGGCGGGACAACTCACTGAAGCTTTCTTT.

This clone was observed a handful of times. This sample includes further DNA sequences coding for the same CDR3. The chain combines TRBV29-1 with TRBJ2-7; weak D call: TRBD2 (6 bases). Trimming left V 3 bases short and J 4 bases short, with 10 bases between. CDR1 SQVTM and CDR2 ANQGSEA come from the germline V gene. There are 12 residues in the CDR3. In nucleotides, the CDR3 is TGCAGCGTTGAGGAGGGCAGGTACGAGCAGTACTTC. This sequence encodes CSVEEGRYEQYF.

CDR3 protein: CASSATSGRVADTQYF. The CDR3 region has the DNA TGTGCCAGCAGCGCAACTAGCGGGAGGGTTGCAGATACGCAGTATTTT. The V gene is TRBV9, the J gene TRBJ2-3; 13 nucleotides agree with TRBD2. CDR1 and CDR2 (germline): SGDLS, YYNGEE. J lost 4 bases, V lost 3 bases, and 5 bases had no gene match. The CDR3 contains 16 residues. Together with reference TRBV9 and TRBJ2-3, the CDR3 gives the full variable domain: DSGVTQTPKHLITATGQRVTLRCSPRSGDLSVYWYQQSLDQGLQFLIQYYNGEERAKGNILERFSAQQFPDLHSELNLSSLELGDSALYFCASSATSGRVADTQYFGPGTRLTVL.

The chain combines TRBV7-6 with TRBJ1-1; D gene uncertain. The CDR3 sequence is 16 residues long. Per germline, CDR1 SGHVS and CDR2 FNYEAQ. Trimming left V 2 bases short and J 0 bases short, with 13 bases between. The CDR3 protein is CASSLLAGLMNTEAFF. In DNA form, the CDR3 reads TGTGCCAGCAGCTTACTGGCAGGACTCATGAACACTGAAGCTTTCTTT.

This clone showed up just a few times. CDR3 DNA sequence: TGCAGCGTTGAAACCGGACAGGGGGACTATGGCTACACCTTC. This gives the protein CSVETGQGDYGYTF. The V and J genes are TRBV29-1 and TRBJ1-2; 10 bases are shared with TRBD1. V lost 2 bases and J lost 3; bases outside the gene matches: 3. CDR1 is SQVTM, CDR2 ANQGSEA, per germline. This CDR3 is built from 14 residues.

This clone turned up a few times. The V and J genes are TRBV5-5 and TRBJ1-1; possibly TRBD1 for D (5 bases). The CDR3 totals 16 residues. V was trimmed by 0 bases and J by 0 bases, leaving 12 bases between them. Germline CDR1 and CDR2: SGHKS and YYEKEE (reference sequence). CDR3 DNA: TGTGCCAGCAGCTTGGGGGACTGGACTTTGAACACTGAAGCTTTCTTT. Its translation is CASSLGDWTLNTEAFF.

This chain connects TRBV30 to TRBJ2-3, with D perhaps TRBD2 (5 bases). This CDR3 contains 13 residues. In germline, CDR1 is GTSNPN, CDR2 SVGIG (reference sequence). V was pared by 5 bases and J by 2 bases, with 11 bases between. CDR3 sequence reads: CAWAAGNTDTQYF. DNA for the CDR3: TGTGCCTGGGCGGCCGGGAACACAGATACGCAGTATTTT.

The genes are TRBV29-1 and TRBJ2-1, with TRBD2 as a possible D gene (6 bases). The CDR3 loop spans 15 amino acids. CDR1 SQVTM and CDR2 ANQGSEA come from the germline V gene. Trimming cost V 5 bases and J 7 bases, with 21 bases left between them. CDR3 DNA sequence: TGCAGCGTTCCCAGACGGGAGATTAGGGATAATGAGCAGTTCTTC. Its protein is CSVPRREIRDNEQFF.

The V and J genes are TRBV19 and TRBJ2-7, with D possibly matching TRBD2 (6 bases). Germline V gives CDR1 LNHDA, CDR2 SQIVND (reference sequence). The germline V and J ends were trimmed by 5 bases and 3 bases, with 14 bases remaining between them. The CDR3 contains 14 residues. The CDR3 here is CASSSGTQVYEQYF. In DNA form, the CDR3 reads TGTGCCAGTAGTTCCGGGACTCAGGTCTACGAGCAGTACTTC. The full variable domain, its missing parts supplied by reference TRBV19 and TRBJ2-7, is DGGITQSPKYLFRKEGQNVTLSCEQNLNHDAMYWYRQDPGQGLRLIYYSQIVNDFQKGDIAEGYSVSREKKESFPLTVTSAQKNPTAFYLCASSSGTQVYEQYFGPGTRLTVT.

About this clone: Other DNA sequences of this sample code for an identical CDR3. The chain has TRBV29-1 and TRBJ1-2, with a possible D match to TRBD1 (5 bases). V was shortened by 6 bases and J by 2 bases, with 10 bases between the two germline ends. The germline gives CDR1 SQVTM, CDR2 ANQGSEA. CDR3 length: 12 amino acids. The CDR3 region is CSVQGRNYGYTF. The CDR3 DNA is TGCAGCGTCCAGGGACGGAACTATGGCTACACCTTC.